Sequencing of this TCR beta chain was carried out in a study of T-cell reconstitution after alpha-beta-depleted transplantation in children. Overall study findings and caveats: Several hundred expanded graft clones reportedly were the source of alpha-beta T cells about two months after transplant. Day-60 TCRbeta diversity that was high in some patients was derived from surviving recipient T cells and thymic progenitors.

Unique molecular identifiers featured in how the TCRbeta library was prepared. TCRdb itself ran the PCR reads through MiXCR, one entry per CDR3 protein. In the table there are about 590,000 distinct CDR3 sequences, 10% to 15% of which are singletons. Of note for this clonotype: What it binds is unknown.

Germline CDR1 reads DFQATT; CDR2 reads SNEGSKA (reference sequence). V was clipped by 2 bases and J by 3 bases; unmatched bases: 9. This CDR3 has 15 amino acids. The chain recombines TRBV20-1 with TRBJ2-7, with TRBD1 identical over 8 bases. The receptor was derived from a male patient between 5 and 17 years old who had a stem cell transplant for acute myeloid leukemia, so the T cells may come from the graft donor. The sample in question was PBMCs, mostly from graft donor cells, obtained 360 days after TCRalphabeta/CD19-depleted stem cell transplant. The CDR3 DNA sequence: TGCAGTGCTAGAACCTTCGGGACAGGCCGCTACGAGCAGTACTTC. This translates into CSARTFGTGRYEQYF.